These T cell receptor beta chains were read from a single sample in a study of blood T cell repertoires in COVID-19. TCRdb's copy holds only in-frame clones and misses some; the assay was immunoSEQ multiplex PCR. There are under 150,000 clones in the sample; over 65% occur only once, and around 8.5% lies in the top ten. Source material: peripheral blood. The receptors were gathered from a woman between 40 and 55 years old with acute or convalescent COVID-19. The CDR3 runs from the conserved cysteine through the conserved F or W. D genes are given only for firm matches. Some rows mark clone size as missing; the rest say once, few, many or name a class of expanded clone.

CDR3 protein	CDR3 DNA	V gene	J gene	D gene	clone size
CASSSPVGGAINEKLFF	TGCGCCAGCAGCTCCCCGGTAGGGGGGGCGATTAATGAAAAACTGTTTTTT	TRBV5-1	TRBJ1-4	-	few
CASSLTGWTYGYTF	TGCGCCAGCAGCCTAACAGGGTGGACCTATGGCTACACCTTC	TRBV5-1	TRBJ1-2	-	-
CASGRGQSTDTQYF	TGTGCCAGCGGAAGGGGGCAGAGCACAGATACGCAGTATTTT	TRBV5-4	TRBJ2-3	TRBD1	-
CASSRQGGGANVLTF	TGTGCCAGCAGTCGTCAGGGCGGTGGGGCCAACGTCCTGACTTTC	TRBV2	TRBJ2-6	-	-
CASSEPIGRGELFF	TGTGCCAGCAGTGAGCCCATCGGTCGAGGGGAGCTGTTTTTT	TRBV6-1	TRBJ2-2	-	few
CAIRAPGNTIYF	TGTGCCATCAGGGCCCCAGGGAACACCATATATTTT	TRBV10-3	TRBJ1-3	-	few
CASSYSGTGLNEQFF	TGTGCCAGCAGTTACTCCGGGACAGGGTTGAATGAGCAGTTCTTC	TRBV6-5	TRBJ2-1	TRBD1	-
CASSIFSGVAFF	TGTGCCAGCAGCATCTTTTCAGGGGTAGCTTTCTTT	TRBV5-6	TRBJ1-1	-	-
CASQTSGGDTDTQYF	TGTGCCAGCCAAACTAGCGGGGGGGACACAGATACGCAGTATTTT	TRBV2	TRBJ2-3	TRBD2	-
CASNFRGERKAFF	TGTGCCAGCAATTTCCGGGGGGAGAGGAAAGCTTTCTTT	TRBV7-9	TRBJ1-1	-	-